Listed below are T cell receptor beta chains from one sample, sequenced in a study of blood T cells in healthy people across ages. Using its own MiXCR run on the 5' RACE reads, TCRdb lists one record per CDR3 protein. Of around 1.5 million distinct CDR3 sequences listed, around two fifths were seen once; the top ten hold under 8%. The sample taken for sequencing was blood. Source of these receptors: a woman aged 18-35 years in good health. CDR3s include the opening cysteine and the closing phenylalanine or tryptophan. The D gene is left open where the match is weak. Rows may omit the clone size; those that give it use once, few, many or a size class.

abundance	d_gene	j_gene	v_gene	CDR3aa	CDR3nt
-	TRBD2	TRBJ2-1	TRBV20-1	CSASSSQRGRYNEQFF	TGCAGTGCTAGCTCTTCCCAGCGGGGCCGCTACAATGAGCAGTTCTTC
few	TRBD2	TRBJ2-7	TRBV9	CASSVGTREGRYEQYF	TGTGCCAGCAGCGTAGGTACTAGGGAGGGACGATACGAGCAGTACTTC
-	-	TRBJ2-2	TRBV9	CASSSSLTGFSTGELFF	TGTGCCAGCAGTTCGTCGTTAACGGGGTTCAGCACCGGGGAGCTGTTTTTT
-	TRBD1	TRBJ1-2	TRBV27	CASSLGGTGDGYTF	TGTGCCAGCAGTTTAGGTGGGACAGGGGACGGCTACACCTTC
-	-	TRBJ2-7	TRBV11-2	CASSTTGDPAYEQYF	TGTGCCAGCAGCACTACGGGGGATCCCGCCTACGAGCAGTACTTC
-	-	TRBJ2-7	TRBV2	CATMRGGPYEQYF	TGTGCCACCATGAGGGGGGGCCCCTACGAGCAGTACTTC
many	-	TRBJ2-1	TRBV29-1	CSVEPALENEQFF	TGCAGCGTTGAGCCGGCTCTGGAGAATGAGCAGTTCTTC
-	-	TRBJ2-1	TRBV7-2	CASSAWGNPRGNEQFF	TGTGCCAGCAGCGCCTGGGGGAACCCGAGAGGTAATGAGCAGTTCTTC
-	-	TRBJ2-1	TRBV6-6	CASRTNTGVGASNEQFF	TGTGCCAGCAGAACTAATACGGGGGTGGGCGCGTCCAATGAGCAGTTCTTC
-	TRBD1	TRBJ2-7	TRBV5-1	CASSLVAGTGFTTYEQYF	TGCGCCAGCAGCTTGGTCGCCGGGACAGGCTTTACCACCTACGAGCAGTACTTC
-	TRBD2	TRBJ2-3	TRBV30	CASTSVGTQYF	TGTGCCTCCACTAGCGTCGGTACGCAGTATTTT
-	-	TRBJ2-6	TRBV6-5	CASSYGGAYSGANVLTF	TGTGCCAGCAGTTATGGGGGGGCCTACTCTGGGGCCAACGTCCTGACTTTC
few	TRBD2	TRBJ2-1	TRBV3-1	CASSFTLAGVLSNEQFF	TGTGCCAGCAGCTTCACTTTAGCGGGGGTGCTCTCCAATGAGCAGTTCTTC
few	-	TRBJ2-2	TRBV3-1	CASSQSGSAGELFF	TGTGCCAGCAGCCAATCCGGGTCCGCCGGGGAGCTGTTTTTT
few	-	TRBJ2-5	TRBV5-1	CASSLAWRRGQETQYF	TGCGCCAGCAGCTTGGCCTGGCGGAGGGGGCAAGAGACCCAGTACTTC
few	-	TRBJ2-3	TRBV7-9	CASSLEWGKQYF	TGTGCCAGCAGCTTAGAATGGGGAAAGCAGTATTTT
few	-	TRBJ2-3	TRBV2	CASSDNREEYF	TGTGCCAGCAGTGACAACAGGGAAGAGTATTTT
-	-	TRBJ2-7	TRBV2	CASRLDNLLGYEQYF	TGTGCCAGCAGACTCGACAACCTCCTAGGATACGAGCAGTACTTC
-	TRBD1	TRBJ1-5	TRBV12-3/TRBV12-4	CASSPGQGKDQPQHF	TGTGCCAGCAGTCCGGGACAGGGGAAAGATCAGCCCCAGCATTTT
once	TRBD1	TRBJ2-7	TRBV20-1	CSACFQGANYEQYF	TGCAGTGCGTGCTTCCAGGGGGCGAACTACGAGCAGTACTTC
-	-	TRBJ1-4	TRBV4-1	CASSQGGAATNEKLFF	TGCGCCAGCAGCCAAGGGGGCGCGGCAACTAATGAAAAACTGTTTTTT
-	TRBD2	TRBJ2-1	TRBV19	CASSLTSGKVNEQFF	TGTGCCAGTAGTTTGACTAGCGGTAAGGTAAATGAGCAGTTCTTC
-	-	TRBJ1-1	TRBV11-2	CASRMEGGNTEAFF	TGTGCCAGCAGGATGGAAGGGGGGAACACTGAAGCTTTCTTT
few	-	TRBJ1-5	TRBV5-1	CASSLEGAQPQHF	TGCGCCAGCAGCTTGGAGGGCGCTCAGCCCCAGCATTTT
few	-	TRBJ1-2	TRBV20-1	CSDPYGYTF	TGCAGTGACCCGTATGGCTACACCTTC
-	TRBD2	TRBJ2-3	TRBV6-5	CASSYSTSGVTQYF	TGTGCCAGCAGTTACTCGACTAGCGGAGTTACGCAGTATTTT
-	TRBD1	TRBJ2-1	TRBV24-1	CATSERSGGSKNEQFF	TGTGCCACCAGTGAGCGTTCAGGGGGCTCTAAGAATGAGCAGTTCTTC
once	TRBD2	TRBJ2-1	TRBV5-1	CASSLEASGLPGNEQFF	TGCGCCAGCAGCTTGGAGGCTAGCGGGCTCCCTGGGAATGAGCAGTTCTTC
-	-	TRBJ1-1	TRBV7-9	CASSSNAGNTEAFF	TGTGCCAGCAGCTCAAACGCGGGGAACACTGAAGCTTTCTTT
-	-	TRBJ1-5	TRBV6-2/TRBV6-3	CASSRQGGGQPQHF	TGTGCCAGCAGTCGCCAGGGTGGGGGTCAGCCCCAGCATTTT
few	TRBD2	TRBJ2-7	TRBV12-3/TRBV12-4	CASSPRGSPSYEQYF	TGTGCCAGCAGCCCGCGGGGGTCCCCCTCCTACGAGCAGTACTTC
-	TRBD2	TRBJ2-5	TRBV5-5	CASSFPPGTSGSIETQYF	TGTGCCAGCAGCTTTCCCCCTGGGACTAGCGGGAGTATAGAGACCCAGTACTTC
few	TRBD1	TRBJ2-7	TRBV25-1	CASSEYFRDSTYEQYF	TGTGCCAGCAGTGAATACTTCCGGGACAGTACCTACGAGCAGTACTTC
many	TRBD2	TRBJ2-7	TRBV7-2	CASSEPGLAYEQYF	TGTGCCAGCAGCGAACCGGGACTAGCCTACGAGCAGTACTTC
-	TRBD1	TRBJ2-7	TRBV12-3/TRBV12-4	CASSLGRGGLLSYEQYF	TGTGCCAGCAGTTTAGGCCGAGGGGGCCTCCTCTCCTACGAGCAGTACTTC
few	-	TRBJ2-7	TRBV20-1	CSASPAGLKALEQYF	TGCAGTGCTAGCCCAGCGGGCCTCAAGGCGCTCGAGCAGTACTTC
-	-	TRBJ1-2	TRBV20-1	CSANPRPGVSEGGYTF	TGCAGTGCCAACCCCCGGCCAGGGGTTAGTGAGGGTGGCTACACCTTC
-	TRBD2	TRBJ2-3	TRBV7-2	CASTRPGGGTDTQYF	TGTGCCAGCACCCGACCGGGAGGCGGCACAGATACGCAGTATTTT
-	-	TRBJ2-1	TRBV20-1	CSARDWETQFF	TGCAGTGCTAGAGATTGGGAGACCCAGTTCTTC
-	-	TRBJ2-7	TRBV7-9	CASSPHPGPTGEQYF	TGTGCCAGCAGCCCCCATCCGGGACCCACGGGGGAGCAGTACTTC
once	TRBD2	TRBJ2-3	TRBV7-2	CAGSLVGASGRTDTQYF	TGTGCCGGCAGCTTAGTTGGGGCTAGCGGGCGCACAGATACGCAGTATTTT
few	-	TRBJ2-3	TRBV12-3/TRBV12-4	CASSTTSGGTDTQYF	TGCGCCAGCAGCACCACATCTGGCGGCACAGATACGCAGTATTTT
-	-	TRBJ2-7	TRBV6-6	CASSPGAREQYF	TGTGCCAGCAGTCCCGGGGCGCGCGAGCAGTACTTC
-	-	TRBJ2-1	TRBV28	CASSLSYALTSSYEQFF	TGTGCCAGCAGTTTATCTTATGCCCTCACAAGCTCCTACGAGCAGTTCTTC
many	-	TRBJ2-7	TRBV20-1	CSARESYEQYF	TGCAGTGCCAGGGAGTCATACGAGCAGTACTTC
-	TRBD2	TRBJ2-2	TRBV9	CASSSASGTNTGELFF	TGTGCCAGCAGCTCTGCTAGCGGAACCAACACCGGGGAGCTGTTTTTT
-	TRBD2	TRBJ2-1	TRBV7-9	CAIERGIYNEQFF	TGTGCCATCGAGCGGGGGATTTACAATGAGCAGTTCTTC
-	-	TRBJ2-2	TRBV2	CASIRGWGKGANTGELFF	TGTGCCAGCATCCGAGGCTGGGGGAAAGGCGCGAACACCGGGGAGCTGTTTTTT
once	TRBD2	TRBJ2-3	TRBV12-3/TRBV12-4	CASRPETSGRTDMQYF	TGTGCCAGCAGGCCCGAGACTAGCGGGCGCACAGATATGCAGTATTTT
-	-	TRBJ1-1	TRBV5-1	CASSPGQEGTEAFF	TGCGCCAGCAGCCCCGGGCAGGAGGGCACCGAAGCTTTCTTT
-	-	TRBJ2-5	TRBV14	CASSQLPTAEETQYF	TGTGCCAGCAGCCAATTGCCGACAGCAGAAGAGACCCAGTACTTC
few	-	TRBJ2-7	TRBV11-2	CASSSALEYEQYF	TGTGCCAGCAGCTCAGCCTTAGAGTACGAGCAGTACTTC
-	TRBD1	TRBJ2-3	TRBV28	CARSPFGQGPFTDTQYF	TGTGCCAGAAGCCCCTTCGGACAGGGGCCTTTCACAGATACGCAGTATTTT
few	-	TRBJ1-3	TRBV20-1	CSARRVAGNTIYF	TGCAGTGCTAGACGGGTTGCTGGAAACACCATATATTTT